Described below is a single T cell receptor (beta chain) sequence and its context. Its antigen is not identified. Generated by immunoSEQ multiplex PCR, the TCRdb table keeps only in-frame clones and is missing some. The table records about 72,000 clones, 75% to 85% of them present only once. The source of the sample is a study of cytotoxic CD8 clonotypes in ibrutinib-treated CLL. Overall study context: Researchers reported about a dozen relapsed/refractory and roughly 15 treatment-naive patients, roughly 18 of them IGHV unmutated. Partial response was seen in about 24 patients and complete response in 2; after median roughly 6 years, about 14 stayed remitted, about twelve progressed. Findings and limits, study-wide: Clonality went up at ibrutinib response and then declined back toward baseline at progression.

The trim removed 8 bases at V and 4 bases at J, leaving 11 bases unmatched. This CDR3 spans 15 amino acids. Germline V CDR1 and CDR2: MNHEY, SVGAGI. Sequencing was performed on PBMCs, taken at disease progression, from a patient treated with ibrutinib. This TCR was sampled from a human donor with chronic lymphocytic leukemia. This chain uses TRBV6-5 with TRBJ2-7, with 10 positions matching TRBD2. The CDR3 DNA reads TGTGCCAGCCGGGGGGCAGCGGGAGGGTCTTACGAGCAGTACTTC. Translated, it gives CASRGAAGGSYEQYF.